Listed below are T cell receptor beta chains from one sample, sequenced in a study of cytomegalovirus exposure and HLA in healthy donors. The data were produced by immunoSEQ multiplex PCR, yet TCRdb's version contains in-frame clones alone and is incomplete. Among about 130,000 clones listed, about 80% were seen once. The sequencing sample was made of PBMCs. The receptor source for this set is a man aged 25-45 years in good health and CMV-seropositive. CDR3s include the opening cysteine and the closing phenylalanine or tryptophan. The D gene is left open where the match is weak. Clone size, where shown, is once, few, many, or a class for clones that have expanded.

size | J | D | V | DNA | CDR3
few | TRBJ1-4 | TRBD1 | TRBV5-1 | TGCGCCAGCAGCCCCGTACAGGGGAGCAATGAAAAACTGTTTTTT | CASSPVQGSNEKLFF
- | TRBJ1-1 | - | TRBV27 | TGTGCCAGCAGTTTATTGTACAGCAACACTGAAGCTTTCTTT | CASSLLYSNTEAFF
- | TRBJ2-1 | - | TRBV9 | TGTGCCAGCAGCGTTACAGGCGATCCGTACAATGAGCAGTTCTTC | CASSVTGDPYNEQFF
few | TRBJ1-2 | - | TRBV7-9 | TGTGCCAGCAGCTTCTCAGGGCAGGGCTACACCTTC | CASSFSGQGYTF
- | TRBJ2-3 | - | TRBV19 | TGTGCCAGTAGTATGGGGCTAGTCGGGGGTACGCAGTATTTT | CASSMGLVGGTQYF
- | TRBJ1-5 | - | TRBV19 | TGTGCCAGTAGTAAGCCCCGTACGGCGGACAGCAGCAATCAGCCCCAGCATTTT | CASSKPRTADSSNQPQHF
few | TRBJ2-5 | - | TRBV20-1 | TGCAGTGCTGGGCAGGGAGAGACCCAGTACTTC | CSAGQGETQYF
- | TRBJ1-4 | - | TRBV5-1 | TGCGCCAGCAGCTTGTTCGCAACTAATGAAAAACTGTTTTTT | CASSLFATNEKLFF
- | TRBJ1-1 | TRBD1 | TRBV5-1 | TGCGCCAGCAGCCCGGGGACAGGGCGGAACACTGAAGCTTTCTTT | CASSPGTGRNTEAFF
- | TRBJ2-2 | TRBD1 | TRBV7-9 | TGTGCCAGCAGCTTGATCGCGGCCGGGGGACAGGGGCGTAACGGGGAGCTGTTTTTT | CASSLIAAGGQGRNGELFF
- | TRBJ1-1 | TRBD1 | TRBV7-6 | TGTGCCAGCAGGGAAGGGACAGCGGGCAACACTGAAGCTTTCTTT | CASREGTAGNTEAFF
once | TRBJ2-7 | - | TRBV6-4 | TGTGCCAGCAGCCCACAGGGGGGGTCCTACGAGCAGTACTTC | CASSPQGGSYEQYF
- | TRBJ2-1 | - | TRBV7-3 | TGTGCCAGCAGCTTAAATCCCTCCCGGGAGCAGTTCTTC | CASSLNPSREQFF
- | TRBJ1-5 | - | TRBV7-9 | TGTGCCAGCAGCTCCGCGCTGTCGAACAGATTCAATCAGCCCCAGCATTTT | CASSSALSNRFNQPQHF
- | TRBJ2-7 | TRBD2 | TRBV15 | TGTGCCACCAGCGCCCGAAGGACTAGCGGGAGCTATGAGCAGTACTTC | CATSARRTSGSYEQYF
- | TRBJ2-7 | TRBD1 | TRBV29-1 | TGCAGCGTTGAGGAGCGGACAGGAGATTACGGGCAGTACTTC | CSVEERTGDYGQYF
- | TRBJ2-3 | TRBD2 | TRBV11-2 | TGTGCCAGCAGCCAGATAGCGGGGAAGACAGATACGCAGTATTTT | CASSQIAGKTDTQYF
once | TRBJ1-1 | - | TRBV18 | TGTGCCAGCTCACGGACGGACAAGAACACTGAAGCTTTCTTT | CASSRTDKNTEAFF
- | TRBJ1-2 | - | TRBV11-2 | TGTGCCAGCAGCTTAGAAGCAGGGGATGGCTACACCTTC | CASSLEAGDGYTF
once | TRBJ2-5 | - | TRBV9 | TGTGCCAGCAGCGTAGCTACGAGGGATCCCCAGTACTTC | CASSVATRDPQYF
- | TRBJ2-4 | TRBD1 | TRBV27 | TGTGCCAGCAGTTTCCTCCGGGACAGGGAAAACATTCAGTACTTC | CASSFLRDRENIQYF
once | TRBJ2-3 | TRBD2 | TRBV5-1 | TGCGCCAGCAGCTCGGGACTAGCGGGGCCCACAGATACGCAGTATTTT | CASSSGLAGPTDTQYF
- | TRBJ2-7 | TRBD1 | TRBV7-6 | TGTGCCAGCAGACTCGGACAGGGACAATCCTACGAGCAGTACTTC | CASRLGQGQSYEQYF
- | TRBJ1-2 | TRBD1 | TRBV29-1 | TGCAGCGTTGAAATGACAGGGGTCCCTTTCCTTTCAGGCTACACCTTC | CSVEMTGVPFLSGYTF
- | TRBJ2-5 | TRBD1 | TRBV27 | TGTGCCAGCAGTCCCACCGGGACAGTTGTTTTTGAGACCCAGTACTTC | CASSPTGTVVFETQYF
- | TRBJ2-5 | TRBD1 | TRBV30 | TGTGCCTGGAGTGGGGGGACAGGCCCCCAAGAGACCCAGTACTTC | CAWSGGTGPQETQYF
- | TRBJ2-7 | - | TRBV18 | TGTGCCAGCTCGGATCTCAGGGATTACGAGCAGTACTTC | CASSDLRDYEQYF
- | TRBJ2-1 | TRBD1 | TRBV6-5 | TGTGCCAGCAGTTACTCGGGGGACAGGGGCTACAATGAGCAGTTCTTC | CASSYSGDRGYNEQFF
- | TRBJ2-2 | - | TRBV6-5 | TGTGCCAGCAGCCTAAGCTTTGAGCTGTTTTTT | CASSLSFELFF
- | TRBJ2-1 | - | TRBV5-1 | TGCGCCAGCAGCTCCGCCGGGACACGGAAAACCAATGAGCAGTTCTTC | CASSSAGTRKTNEQFF
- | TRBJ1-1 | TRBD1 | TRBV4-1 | TGCGCCAGCAGCCACTCTAGGACAGGGGAATATCGAGCTTTCTTT | CASSHSRTGEYRAFF
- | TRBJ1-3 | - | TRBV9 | TGTGCCAGCAGCGTAGAGGCAGGGGTTCACTCTGGAAACACCATATATTTT | CASSVEAGVHSGNTIYF
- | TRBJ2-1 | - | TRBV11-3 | TGTGCCAGCAGCGTACACTCTAGCTCCTACAATGAGCAGTTCTTC | CASSVHSSSYNEQFF
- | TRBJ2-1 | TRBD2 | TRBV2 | TGTGCCAGCAGTGAGAGACTAGCGGAATACAATGAGCAGTTCTTC | CASSERLAEYNEQFF
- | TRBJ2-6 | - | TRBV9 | TGTGCCAGCAGCGCCTTTTTGTCTGGGGCCAACGTCCTGACTTTC | CASSAFLSGANVLTF
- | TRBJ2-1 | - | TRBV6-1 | TGTGCCAGTCGACTTGTGGAGCAGTTCTTC | CASRLVEQFF
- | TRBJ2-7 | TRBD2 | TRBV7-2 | TGTGCCAGCAGCCGCGGTGTGGGGGGGACCTACGAGCAGTACTTC | CASSRGVGGTYEQYF
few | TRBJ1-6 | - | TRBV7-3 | TGTGCCAGCAGCATGACAGGCGGTAATTCACCCCTCCACTTT | CASSMTGGNSPLHF
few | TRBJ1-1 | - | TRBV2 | TGTGCCAGCAGTGTACGCGGGAACACTGAAGCTTTCTTT | CASSVRGNTEAFF
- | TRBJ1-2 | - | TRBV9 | TGTGCCAGCAGCGTAGAACGGAACTATGGCTACACCTTC | CASSVERNYGYTF
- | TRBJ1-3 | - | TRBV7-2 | TGTGCCAGCAGCTTAGTAGCGACCTCTGGAAACACCATATATTTT | CASSLVATSGNTIYF
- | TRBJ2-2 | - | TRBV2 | TGTGCCAGCGCACAGGGAAGCGCCGGGGAGCTGTTTTTT | CASAQGSAGELFF
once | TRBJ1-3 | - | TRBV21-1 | TGTGCCAGCAGCTTCAGGACCCCGGACAGGGGAATATTAAGGCCTGGAAACACCATATATTTT | CASSFRTPDRGILRPGNTIYF
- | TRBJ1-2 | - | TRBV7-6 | TGTGCCAGCAGCTTAGCGGTCACCCTGATCGGGGATGGCTACACCTTC | CASSLAVTLIGDGYTF
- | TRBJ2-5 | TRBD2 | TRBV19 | TGTGCCAGTAGTATAGGGGGGGCACTAGCGGAAGAGACCCAGTACTTC | CASSIGGALAEETQYF
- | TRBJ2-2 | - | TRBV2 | TGTGCCAGCAGGGGGCGTAACACCGGGGAGCTGTTTTTT | CASRGRNTGELFF
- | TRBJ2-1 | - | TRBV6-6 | TGTGCCAGCAGGCTAGCGTCCTCCTACAATGAGCAGTTCTTC | CASRLASSYNEQFF